A single sample is the source of the 22 T cell receptor beta chains below, sequenced in a study of Ad26.COV2.S vaccination and SARS-CoV-2 variants. Noted treatment: around 19 received Ad26.COV2.S at low or high dose, single or two shots; about 5 received placebo; per-sample allocation not given. It was on day 63 after the first vaccine or placebo injection that samples were taken. The data were produced by immunoSEQ multiplex PCR, yet TCRdb's version contains in-frame clones alone and is incomplete. The table has fewer than 400,000 clones, about 89% seen once; the top ten hold approximately 1.9%. This sample comprised peripheral blood, obtained in a trial of Ad26.COV2.S vaccine versus placebo. All receptors derive from a person aged 18-65 years who received the Ad26.COV2.S COVID-19 vaccine or a placebo.

V gene TRBV6-1 combines with J gene TRBJ1-3; possibly TRBD1 for D (6 bases). Germline V gene data show CDR1 as MNHNS and CDR2 as SASEGT. This CDR3 has 14 amino acids. V was pared by 0 bases and J by 4 bases, with 7 bases between. The CDR3 coding sequence is TGTGCCAGCAGTGAAGCTACAGGGGGAAACACCATATATTTT. Translating it yields CASSEATGGNTIYF.

The V gene is TRBV30, the J gene TRBJ2-1, with 8 bases matching TRBD2. Trimming removed 3 bases from V and 9 bases from J; junction bases left unmatched: 13. CDR1 GTSNPN and CDR2 SVGIG come from the germline V gene (reference sequence). The CDR3 runs to 15 residues. CDR3 amino acids: CAWSRTGLGVGEQFF. CDR3 nucleotides: TGTGCCTGGAGCAGAACGGGACTAGGGGTGGGTGAGCAGTTCTTC. Based on the CDR3 plus reference TRBV30 and TRBJ2-1, the full variable domain is SQTIHQWPATLVQPVGSPLSLECTVEGTSNPNLYWYRQAAGRGLQLLFYSVGIGQISSEVPQNLSASRPQDRQFILSSKKLLLSDSGFYLCAWSRTGLGVGEQFFGPGTRLTVL.

The V gene is TRBV9, the J gene TRBJ2-7; tentatively, D is TRBD1 (6 bases). V was pared by 4 bases and J by 3 bases, with 17 bases between. From germline, CDR1 is SGDLS and CDR2 YYNGEE. This CDR3 is 15 amino acids long. CDR3 residues: CASSRSGQSDYEQYF. Here the CDR3 DNA reads TGTGCCAGCAGCCGATCCGGACAGTCGGACTACGAGCAGTACTTC. Filled out from reference TRBV9 and TRBJ2-7, the complete variable domain reads DSGVTQTPKHLITATGQRVTLRCSPRSGDLSVYWYQQSLDQGLQFLIQYYNGEERAKGNILERFSAQQFPDLHSELNLSSLELGDSALYFCASSRSGQSDYEQYFGPGTRLTVT.

The chain employs TRBV9 and TRBJ2-4, with no clear D. Germline CDR1 reads SGDLS; CDR2 reads YYNGEE. V was shortened by 0 bases and J by 3 bases, with 10 bases between the two germline ends. There are 15 residues in the CDR3. The CDR3 DNA reads as TGTGCCAGCAGCGTAGATAGTTACGGCAAAAACATTCAGTACTTC. Its protein is CASSVDSYGKNIQYF.

This clone was recorded a few times. The rearrangement joins TRBV30 to TRBJ2-2; D is unclear. CDR3 length: 14 amino acids. Germline V lookup: CDR1 GTSNPN, CDR2 SVGIG (reference sequence). The V gene lost 3 bases and the J gene lost 3 bases, with 11 bases spanning the gap. CDR3 sequence: CAWRGFPDTGELFF. CDR3 sequence (DNA): TGTGCCTGGAGGGGATTCCCGGACACCGGGGAGCTGTTTTTT.

The V call is TRBV5-1, the J call TRBJ2-1, with D perhaps matching TRBD1 or TRBD2 (7 bases each). The CDR3 sequence is 17 residues long. V was pared by 0 bases and J by 3 bases, with 16 bases between. Germline-derived CDR1 and CDR2 are SGHRS and YFSETQ. The CDR3 here is CASSLGQGGTLYNEQFF. The CDR3 coding sequence is TGCGCCAGCAGCTTGGGACAGGGAGGGACTCTCTACAATGAGCAGTTCTTC.

V gene TRBV6-5 combines with J gene TRBJ1-4, with 7 bases matching TRBD1. CDR1 is MNHEY and CDR2 is SVGAGI in the germline V gene. V shed 4 bases and J 8 bases; nucleotides not matched to a gene: 7. This CDR3 comprises 14 residues. Here the CDR3 reads CASSSRGSVEKLFF. The CDR3 region has the DNA TGTGCCAGCAGTTCCAGGGGGAGCGTAGAAAAACTGTTTTTT.

The V and J genes are TRBV7-6 and TRBJ1-4, with TRBD1 matching over 8 bases. V dropped 5 bases and J dropped 7; count of bases not matched to a gene: 6. Germline lookup yields CDR1 SGHVS and CDR2 FNYEAQ. The CDR3 contains 14 residues. The CDR3 nucleotides read TGTGCCAGCAGCCTCGATCAGGGGGCTGAAAAACTGTTTTTT. Translated: CASSLDQGAEKLFF.

This sequence joins TRBV27 and TRBJ2-3; D possibly corresponds to TRBD2 (5 bases). The ends were cut back, 8 bases at V and 2 bases at J, with 11 bases in the middle. CDR1 and CDR2 from the germline V gene are MNHEY and SMNVEV (reference sequence). This CDR3 comprises 13 residues. The CDR3 is CASVERNTDTQYF. CDR3 nucleotide sequence: TGTGCCAGCGTGGAGCGGAACACAGATACGCAGTATTTT.

On this clone itself: No DNA is shown, since the ends of the CDR3 on it are uncertain; the CDR3 is the one TCRdb lists. V gene TRBV27 combines with J gene TRBJ1-2. The CDR3 region is 14 residues in length, termini included. Germline CDR1 is MNHEY and CDR2 is SMNVEV (reference sequence). The CDR3 loop is CASSFLAGTYGYTF.

The chain is built from TRBV7-7 and TRBJ2-2, with D uncertain. Germline CDR1 reads SSHAT; CDR2 reads FNYEAQ (reference sequence). The CDR3 runs to 13 residues. The V gene lost 4 bases and the J gene lost 6 bases, with 9 bases spanning the gap. CDR3 amino acids: CASSSRLAGELFF. Here the CDR3 DNA reads TGTGCCAGCAGCTCCCGACTCGCCGGGGAGCTGTTTTTT.

The rearrangement uses TRBV30 and TRBJ1-2; no reliable D call. Germline CDR1 reads GTSNPN; CDR2 reads SVGIG (reference sequence). This CDR3 has 13 residues. V was clipped by 0 bases and J by 6 bases, with 11 bases between them. CDR3 loop: CAWSVLGKDGYTF. CDR3 bases: TGTGCCTGGAGTGTGCTGGGGAAGGATGGCTACACCTTC.

The chain carries TRBV28 and TRBJ1-4; D unclear. Germline V gene lookup returns CDR1 MDHEN and CDR2 SYDVKM. Trimming cost V 6 bases and J 2 bases, with 16 bases left between them. This CDR3 comprises 16 residues. The CDR3 loop is CASRPHTQRTNEKLFF. CDR3 DNA sequence: TGTGCCAGCAGACCCCATACTCAGAGGACTAATGAAAAACTGTTTTTT. The entire variable domain, with the rest obtained from reference TRBV28 and TRBJ1-4, is as follows: DVKVTQSSRYLVKRTGEKVFLECVQDMDHENMFWYRQDPGLGLRLIYFSYDVKMKEKGDIPEGYSVSREKKERFSLILESASTNQTSMYLCASRPHTQRTNEKLFFGSGTQLSVL.

Only one count was recorded for this clone. This chain uses TRBV24-1 with TRBJ2-3; possibly TRBD1 or TRBD2 for D (6 bases each). Trimming shortened V by 5 bases and J by 6 bases, and 14 bases separated the two germline ends. CDR1 and CDR2 from the germline V gene are KGHDR and SFDVKD. The CDR3 has 14 amino acids. In DNA form, the CDR3 reads TGTGCCACCAGTGGTAGGGGGGCTATGGATACGCAGTATTTT. Translated, it gives CATSGRGAMDTQYF.

The chain employs TRBV9 and TRBJ2-3, with 8 bases identical to TRBD1. Germline values: CDR1 SGDLS, CDR2 YYNGEE. This CDR3 comprises 14 residues. V was clipped by 3 bases and J by 3 bases; unmatched bases: 3. The CDR3 protein is CASSARTGTDTQYF. The CDR3, as DNA: TGTGCCAGCAGCGCCCGGACAGGGACAGATACGCAGTATTTT.

This clone came up many times. This chain connects TRBV28 to TRBJ2-7; D unresolved. CDR1 MDHEN and CDR2 SYDVKM come from the germline V gene. Trimming removed 7 bases at V and 1 base at J, with 14 bases between. The CDR3 covers 14 residues. CDR3 protein: CASTSPLRSYEQYF. CDR3 nucleotides: TGTGCCAGCACCTCACCCCTTCGGTCCTACGAGCAGTACTTC.

The chain is built from TRBV19 and TRBJ2-3; tentatively, D is TRBD2 (6 bases). The CDR3 covers 14 residues. With 5 bases removed from V and 2 bases from J, the gap between germline ends came to 11 bases. Germline V CDR1 and CDR2: LNHDA, SQIVND (reference sequence). CDR3 amino acids: CASSAGTYTDTQYF. DNA for the CDR3: TGTGCCAGTAGTGCCGGGACTTACACAGATACGCAGTATTTT.

The rearrangement uses TRBV6-5 and TRBJ2-5; D might be TRBD2 (6 bases). Trimming stripped 7 bases from V and 2 bases from J, with 11 bases between. In germline, CDR1 is MNHEY, CDR2 SVGAGI. CDR3 length: 13 amino acids. The CDR3, as DNA: TGTGCCAGCACCCAGACTAGGCAAGAGACCCAGTACTTC. This encodes CASTQTRQETQYF.

The rearrangement links TRBV28 to TRBJ2-7; TRBD2 agrees at 9 bases. The CDR3 extends over 14 amino acids. Per germline, CDR1 MDHEN and CDR2 SYDVKM. V was clipped by 6 bases and J by 4 bases; unmatched bases: 7. The CDR3 region is CASRASGTGYEQYF. CDR3 bases: TGTGCCAGCAGAGCTAGCGGGACGGGGTACGAGCAGTACTTC. The full variable domain, completed using reference TRBV28 and TRBJ2-7, is DVKVTQSSRYLVKRTGEKVFLECVQDMDHENMFWYRQDPGLGLRLIYFSYDVKMKEKGDIPEGYSVSREKKERFSLILESASTNQTSMYLCASRASGTGYEQYFGPGTRLTVT.

This rearrangement joins TRBV10-2 to TRBJ1-1; possibly TRBD1 for D (5 bases). The CDR3 covers 14 residues. V shed 5 bases and J shed 1 base, with 11 bases lying between them. Per the germline V gene, CDR1 is WSHSY and CDR2 is SAAADI. The CDR3 nucleotides read TGCGCCAGCAGTAGGGACGGAGAGAACACTGAAGCTTTCTTT. It translates to CASSRDGENTEAFF.

The gene calls are TRBV24-1 and TRBJ1-1; TRBD1 aligns across 7 bases. Germline V lookup: CDR1 KGHDR, CDR2 SFDVKD. The CDR3 is made up of 11 amino acids. V lost 3 bases and J lost 11; bases outside the gene matches: 2. Written as DNA, the CDR3 is TGTGCCACCAGTGATCCGACAGGGGCTTTCTTT. It translates to CATSDPTGAFF.

CDR3 nucleotides: TGTGCCAGCAGTTCACCGGGACAGGGAAAGGACGAGCAGTACTTC. This encodes CASSSPGQGKDEQYF. The rearrangement uses TRBV28 and TRBJ2-7; 9 positions match TRBD1. The CDR3 spans 15 residues. Germline V gene data show CDR1 as MDHEN and CDR2 as SYDVKM. The trim removed 4 bases at V and 5 bases at J, leaving 9 bases unmatched.